The next 8 T cell receptor beta chains were all read from a single sample in a study of blood T cell repertoires in COVID-19. Sequencing was performed with immunoSEQ multiplex PCR; in TCRdb, only in-frame clones are kept and a portion is missing. This sample has over 150,000 clones; roughly 80% occur once, and the top ten carry 25% to 35%. The sequenced material came from peripheral blood. The source of these receptors is a woman aged 60-70 years with acute or convalescent COVID-19.

V gene TRBV2 combines with J gene TRBJ1-4; D is unresolved. The CDR3 is 17 amino acids. V lost 2 bases to trimming and J lost 0 bases, with 13 bases between them. The germline CDR1 and CDR2 sequences are SNHLY and FYNNEI. The CDR3 loop reads CASSETPYLSTNEKLFF. CDR3 in DNA: TGTGCCAGCAGTGAAACCCCTTACCTATCAACTAATGAAAAACTGTTTTTT.

The CDR3: CASSLDRGAYEQYF. Here the CDR3 DNA reads TGTGCCAGCAGCTTAGACAGGGGTGCCTACGAGCAGTACTTC. The V call is TRBV13, the J call TRBJ2-7; 7 bases fit TRBD1. The CDR3 runs 14 residues. V lost 1 base, J lost 2 bases, and 2 bases stayed unmatched. In germline, CDR1 is PRHDT, CDR2 FYEKMQ (reference sequence).

The chain has TRBV3-1 (or the pseudogene TRBV3-2) and TRBJ1-1; D not resolved. V was clipped by 6 bases and J by 5 bases, with 10 bases between them. The CDR3 consists of 12 residues. Germline CDR1 and CDR2: LGHDT and YNNKEL (reference sequence). Written as DNA, the CDR3 is TGTGCCAGCAGTCTAGGAATTACTGAAGCTTTCTTT. The encoded protein is CASSLGITEAFF.

The V gene is TRBV7-2, the J gene TRBJ1-2, with 7 bases aligning to TRBD1. Germline V CDR1 and CDR2: SGHTA, FQGNSA. J gave up 5 bases and V 2 bases, and 8 bases lay outside the gene matches. This CDR3 region has 15 residues. The chain's CDR3 is CASSLSSGQLYGYTF. CDR3 bases: TGTGCCAGCAGCTTATCGTCGGGACAGCTATATGGCTACACCTTC.

This clone turned up a few times. V and J are TRBV30 and TRBJ2-2; 11 positions agree with TRBD2. Losses at the gene ends were 1 base for V and 6 bases for J; bases not matched to a gene: 4. CDR3 length equals 15 residues. CDR1 and CDR2 from the germline V gene are GTSNPN and SVGIG (reference sequence). This CDR3 reads CAWSGVAGGPGELFF. DNA of the CDR3: TGTGCCTGGAGTGGGGTAGCGGGGGGGCCCGGGGAGCTGTTTTTT.

The rearrangement joins TRBV5-1 to TRBJ2-3; D remains ambiguous. Germline CDR1 reads SGHRS; CDR2 reads YFSETQ. This CDR3 spans 16 amino acids. Trimming removed 7 bases at V and 1 base at J, with 19 bases between. CDR3 loop: CASARSLVGGTDTQYF. In nucleotides, the CDR3 is TGCGCCAGCGCCCGGTCCCTAGTCGGTGGCACAGATACGCAGTATTTT.

About this clone itself: The sample holds other DNA sequences that translate to the same CDR3. V gene TRBV9 combines with J gene TRBJ1-2; D call uncertain. Germline V gene data show CDR1 as SGDLS and CDR2 as YYNGEE. V lost 4 bases and J 6 bases, leaving 13 bases between the germline ends. The CDR3 contains 13 residues. The CDR3 DNA reads TGTGCCAGCAGCCCCAGCGGAGGGAATGGCTACACCTTC. This encodes CASSPSGGNGYTF.

The rearrangement joins TRBV30 to TRBJ1-3, with 7 bases identical to TRBD1. The J segment lost 2 bases and the V segment lost 0 bases, leaving 4 bases of the junction unmatched. Germline V gene lookup returns CDR1 GTSNPN and CDR2 SVGIG (reference sequence). This CDR3 comprises 15 residues. CDR3: CAWSVHGTAGNTIYF. In DNA, the CDR3 is TGTGCCTGGAGTGTACACGGGACAGCTGGAAACACCATATATTTT.